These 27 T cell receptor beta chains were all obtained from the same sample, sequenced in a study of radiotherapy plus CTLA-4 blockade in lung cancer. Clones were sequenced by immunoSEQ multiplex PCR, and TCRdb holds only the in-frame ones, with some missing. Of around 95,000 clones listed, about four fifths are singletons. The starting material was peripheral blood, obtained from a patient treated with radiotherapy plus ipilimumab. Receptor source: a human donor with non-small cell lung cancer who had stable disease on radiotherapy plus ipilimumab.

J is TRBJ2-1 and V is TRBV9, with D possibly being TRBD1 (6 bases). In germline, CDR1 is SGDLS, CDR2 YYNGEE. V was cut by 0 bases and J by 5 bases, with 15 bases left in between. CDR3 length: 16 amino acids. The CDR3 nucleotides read TGTGCCAGCAGCGTAGCAGACAGGATAAGGGACAATGAGCAGTTCTTC. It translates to CASSVADRIRDNEQFF. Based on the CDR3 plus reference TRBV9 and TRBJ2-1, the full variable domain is DSGVTQTPKHLITATGQRVTLRCSPRSGDLSVYWYQQSLDQGLQFLIQYYNGEERAKGNILERFSAQQFPDLHSELNLSSLELGDSALYFCASSVADRIRDNEQFFGPGTRLTVL.

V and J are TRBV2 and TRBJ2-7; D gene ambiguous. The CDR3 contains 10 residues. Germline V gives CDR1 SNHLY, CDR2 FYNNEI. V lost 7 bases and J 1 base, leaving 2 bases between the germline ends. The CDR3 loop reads CASKSYEQYF. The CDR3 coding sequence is TGTGCCAGCAAGTCCTACGAGCAGTACTTC.

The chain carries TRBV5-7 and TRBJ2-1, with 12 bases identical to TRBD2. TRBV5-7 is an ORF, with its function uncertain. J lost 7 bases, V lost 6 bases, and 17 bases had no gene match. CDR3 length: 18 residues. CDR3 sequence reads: CASTLTSGGSNRSNEQFF. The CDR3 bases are TGTGCCAGCACCCTGACTAGCGGGGGATCCAACCGTTCAAATGAGCAGTTCTTC.

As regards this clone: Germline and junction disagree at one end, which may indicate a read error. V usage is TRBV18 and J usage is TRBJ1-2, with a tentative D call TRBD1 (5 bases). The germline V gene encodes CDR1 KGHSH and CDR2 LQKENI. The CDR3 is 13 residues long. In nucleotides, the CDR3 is TGTGCCAGCCCACCTGGGGGTGCCTATGGCTACACCTTC. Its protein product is CASPPGGAYGYTF.

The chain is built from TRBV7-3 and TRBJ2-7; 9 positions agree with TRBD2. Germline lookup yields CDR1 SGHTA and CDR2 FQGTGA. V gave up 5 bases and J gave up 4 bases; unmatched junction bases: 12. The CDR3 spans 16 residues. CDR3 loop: CASSPPGPGLAYEQYF. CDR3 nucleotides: TGTGCCAGCAGCCCGCCGGGCCCGGGACTAGCTTACGAGCAGTACTTC.

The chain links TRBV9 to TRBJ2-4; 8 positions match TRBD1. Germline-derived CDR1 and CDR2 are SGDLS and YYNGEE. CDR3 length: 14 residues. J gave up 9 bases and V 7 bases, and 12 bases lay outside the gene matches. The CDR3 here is CASHRGASPPIQYF. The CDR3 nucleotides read TGTGCCAGCCACAGGGGGGCATCCCCTCCCATTCAGTACTTC.

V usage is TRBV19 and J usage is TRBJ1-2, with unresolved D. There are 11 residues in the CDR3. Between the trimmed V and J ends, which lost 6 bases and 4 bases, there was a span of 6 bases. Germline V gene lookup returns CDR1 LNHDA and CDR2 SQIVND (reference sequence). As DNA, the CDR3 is TGTGCCAGTAGGGCCCGCTATGGCTACACCTTC. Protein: CASRARYGYTF.

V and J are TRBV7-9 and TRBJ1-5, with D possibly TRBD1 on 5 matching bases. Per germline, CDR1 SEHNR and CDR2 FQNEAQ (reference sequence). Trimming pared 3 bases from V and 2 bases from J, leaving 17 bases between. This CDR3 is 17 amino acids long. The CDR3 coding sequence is TGTGCCAGCAGCTTGGGCCGCGGAGGGGCAGGCAATCAGCCCCAGCATTTT. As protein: CASSLGRGGAGNQPQHF.

The CDR3 region is CASSPLGRYTGELFF. The CDR3 DNA is TGTGCCAGCAGTCCCCTGGGGCGGTACACCGGGGAGCTGTTTTTT. V is TRBV28 and J is TRBJ2-2; D perhaps matches TRBD1 (5 bases). The CDR3 length is 15 residues. Germline loops: CDR1 MDHEN, CDR2 SYDVKM. Trimming pared 5 bases from V and 3 bases from J, leaving 13 bases between.

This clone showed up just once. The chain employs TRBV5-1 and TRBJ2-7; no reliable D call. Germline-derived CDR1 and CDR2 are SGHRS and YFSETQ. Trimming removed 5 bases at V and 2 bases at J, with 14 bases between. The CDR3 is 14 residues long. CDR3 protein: CASRPGNGAYEQYF. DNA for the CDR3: TGCGCCAGCAGACCTGGTAATGGTGCCTACGAGCAGTACTTC.

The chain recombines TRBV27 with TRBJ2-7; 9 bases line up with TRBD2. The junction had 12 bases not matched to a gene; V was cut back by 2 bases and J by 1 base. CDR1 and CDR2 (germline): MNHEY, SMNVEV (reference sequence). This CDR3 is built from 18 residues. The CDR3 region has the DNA TGTGCCAGCAGTTTACGGCCCCCCCAAGCGGGAGGTTCCTACGAGCAGTACTTC. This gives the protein CASSLRPPQAGGSYEQYF.

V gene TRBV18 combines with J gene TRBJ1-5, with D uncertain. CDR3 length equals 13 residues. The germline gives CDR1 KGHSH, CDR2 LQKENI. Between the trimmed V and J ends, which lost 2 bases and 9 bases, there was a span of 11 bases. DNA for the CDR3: TGTGCCAGCTCACCAAGGGAAGGGATGCCCCAGCATTTT. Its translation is CASSPREGMPQHF.

Written as DNA, the CDR3 is TGTGCCTGGAGTCCGAGGGACAGGGGGCTCCCCTACGAGCAGTACTTC. This gives the protein CAWSPRDRGLPYEQYF. This sequence joins TRBV30 and TRBJ2-7, with 12 nucleotides matching TRBD1. V shed 2 bases, J shed 2 bases, and the junction held 7 bases outside the gene matches. CDR3 length: 16 amino acids. Germline loops: CDR1 GTSNPN, CDR2 SVGIG (reference sequence).

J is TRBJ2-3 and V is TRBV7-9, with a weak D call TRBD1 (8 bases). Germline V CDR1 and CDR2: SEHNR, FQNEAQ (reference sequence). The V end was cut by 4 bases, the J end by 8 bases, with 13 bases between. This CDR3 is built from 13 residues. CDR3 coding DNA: TGTGCCAGCAGCTCGGACAGGGAGGGTACGCAGTATTTT. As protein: CASSSDREGTQYF.

The CDR3: CASSGGYIYEQFF. In nucleotides, the CDR3 is TGTGCCAGCAGTGGGGGCTATATCTATGAGCAGTTCTTC. This chain joins TRBV25-1 and TRBJ2-1; D is perhaps TRBD1 (5 bases). The germline V and J ends were trimmed by 4 bases and 8 bases, with 12 bases remaining between them. From germline, CDR1 is MGHDK and CDR2 SYGVNS. The CDR3 is 13 residues long.

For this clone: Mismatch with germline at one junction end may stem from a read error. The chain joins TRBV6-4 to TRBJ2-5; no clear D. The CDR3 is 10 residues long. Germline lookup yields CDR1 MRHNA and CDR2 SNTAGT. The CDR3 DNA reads TGTGCCAGCAGTACCCTCTTAAGTCACTTC. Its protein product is CASSTLLSHF.

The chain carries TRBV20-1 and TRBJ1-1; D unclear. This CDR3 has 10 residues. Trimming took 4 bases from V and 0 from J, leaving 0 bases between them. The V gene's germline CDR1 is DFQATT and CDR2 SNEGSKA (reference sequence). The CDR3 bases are TGCAGTGCTATGAACACTGAAGCTTTCTTT. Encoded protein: CSAMNTEAFF.

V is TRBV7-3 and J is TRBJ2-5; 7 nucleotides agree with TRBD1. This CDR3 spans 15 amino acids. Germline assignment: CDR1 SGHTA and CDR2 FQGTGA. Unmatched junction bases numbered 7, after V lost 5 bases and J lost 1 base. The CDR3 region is CASSGPDRPQETQYF. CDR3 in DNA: TGTGCCAGCAGCGGGCCGGACAGGCCCCAAGAGACCCAGTACTTC.

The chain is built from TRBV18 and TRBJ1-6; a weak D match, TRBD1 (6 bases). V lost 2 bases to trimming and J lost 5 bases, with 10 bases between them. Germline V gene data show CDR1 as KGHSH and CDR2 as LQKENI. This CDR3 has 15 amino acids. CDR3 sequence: CASSPEDSHNSPLHF. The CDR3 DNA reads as TGTGCCAGCTCACCAGAGGACAGTCATAATTCACCCCTCCACTTT.

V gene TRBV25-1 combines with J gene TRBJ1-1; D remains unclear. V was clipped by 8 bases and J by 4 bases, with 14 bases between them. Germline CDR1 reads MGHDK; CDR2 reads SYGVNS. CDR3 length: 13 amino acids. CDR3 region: CASALTGATEAFF. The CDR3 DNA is TGTGCCAGCGCACTGACCGGAGCCACTGAAGCTTTCTTT.

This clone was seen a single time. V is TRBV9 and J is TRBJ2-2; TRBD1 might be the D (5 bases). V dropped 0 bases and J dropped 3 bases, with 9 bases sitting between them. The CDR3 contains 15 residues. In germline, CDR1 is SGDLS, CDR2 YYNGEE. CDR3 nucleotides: TGTGCCAGCAGCGTAGTAGGGGTGGACACCGGGGAGCTGTTTTTT. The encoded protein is CASSVVGVDTGELFF.

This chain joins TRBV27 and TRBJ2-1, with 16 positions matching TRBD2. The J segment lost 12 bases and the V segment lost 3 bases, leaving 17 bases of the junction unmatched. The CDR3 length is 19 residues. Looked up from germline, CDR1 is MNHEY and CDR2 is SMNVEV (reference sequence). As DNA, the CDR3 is TGTGCCAGCAGTTTGTCGGGACTAGCGGGGGGGCCGATTTTGGGAAGGCAGTTCTTC. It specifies CASSLSGLAGGPILGRQFF.

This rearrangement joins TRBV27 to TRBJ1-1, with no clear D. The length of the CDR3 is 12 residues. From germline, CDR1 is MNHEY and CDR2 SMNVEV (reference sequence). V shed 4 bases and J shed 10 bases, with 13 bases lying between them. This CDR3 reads CASSSLGRGAFF. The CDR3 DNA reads TGTGCCAGCAGTTCCCTGGGGAGAGGAGCTTTCTTT.

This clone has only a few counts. As DNA, the CDR3 is TGTGCCACCACCAGGAGTGGTCAGCCCCAGCATTTT. Translation: CATTRSGQPQHF. V and J are TRBV15 and TRBJ1-5; D gene unclear. The CDR3 runs to 12 residues. Germline CDR1 and CDR2: LNHNV and YYDKDF (reference sequence). The V gene lost 7 bases and the J gene lost 6 bases, with 10 bases spanning the gap. Looking up the rest from reference TRBV15 and TRBJ1-5 gives the full variable domain: DAMVIQNPRYQVTQFGKPVTLSCSQTLNHNVMYWYQQKSSQAPKLLFHYYDKDFNNEADTPDNFQSRRPNTSFCFLDIRSPGLGDTAMYLCATTRSGQPQHFGDGTRLSIL.

The CDR3 DNA sequence: TGTGCCAGCAGTTTCAGGGGGACTAGCGGAATCGGAGATACGCAGTATTTT. This codes for CASSFRGTSGIGDTQYF. The chain has TRBV27 and TRBJ2-3; 11 nucleotides align to TRBD2. V shed 3 bases and J 5 bases; nucleotides not matched to a gene: 10. Per the germline V gene, CDR1 is MNHEY and CDR2 is SMNVEV (reference sequence). CDR3 length: 17 residues.

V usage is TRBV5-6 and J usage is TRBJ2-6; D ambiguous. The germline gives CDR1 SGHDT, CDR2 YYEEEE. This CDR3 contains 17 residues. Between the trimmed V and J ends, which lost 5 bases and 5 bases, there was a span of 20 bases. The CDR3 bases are TGTGCCAGCAGGCAGAACAATAGACAAAGTCGGGCCAACGTCCTGACTTTC. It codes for CASRQNNRQSRANVLTF. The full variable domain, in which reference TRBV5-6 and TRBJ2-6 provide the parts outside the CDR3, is DAGVTQSPTHLIKTRGQQVTLRCSPKSGHDTVSWYQQALGQGPQFIFQYYEEEERQRGNFPDRFSGHQFPNYSSELNVNALLLGDSALYLCASRQNNRQSRANVLTFGAGSRLTVL.

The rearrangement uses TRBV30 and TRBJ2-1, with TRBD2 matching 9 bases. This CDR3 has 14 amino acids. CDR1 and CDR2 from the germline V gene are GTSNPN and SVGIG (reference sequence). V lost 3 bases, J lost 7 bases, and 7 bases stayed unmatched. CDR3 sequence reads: CAWRGSGGLNEQFF. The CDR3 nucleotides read TGTGCCTGGAGGGGAAGCGGGGGGTTGAATGAGCAGTTCTTC.